The entry below describes one T cell receptor (beta chain). Its cognate antigen is unknown. Different DNA sequences within this sample yield the same CDR3. These data are taken from a study of T cells in localized non-small cell lung cancer. Whole-study results and caveats: Detection in adjacent lung was observed for a median roughly 57 of the top 100 tumor clones. There was higher T cell clonality in uninvolved adjacent lung than in tumor, and it was highest there. Without multi-region sequencing, intratumor heterogeneity could not be excluded. Greater T cell density in blood accompanied longer overall survival.

Using immunoSEQ multiplex PCR, the repertoire was profiled, and TCRdb retains in-frame clones only, with some absent. This table has 130,000 or so clones, more than 80% appearing once. The CDR3 has 13 amino acids. Germline V lookup: CDR1 SGDLS, CDR2 YYNGEE. Trimming cost V 0 bases and J 10 bases; bases outside gene matches: 4. The sample in question was peripheral blood, obtained before any cancer treatment. This chain uses TRBV9 with TRBJ2-1, with 7 bases fitting TRBD1. This clonotype originated in a female donor over 55 with stage I lung adenocarcinoma. The CDR3 bases are TGTGCCAGCAGCGTAGTCCTAGGGGGCGAGCAGTTCTTC. This encodes CASSVVLGGEQFF.